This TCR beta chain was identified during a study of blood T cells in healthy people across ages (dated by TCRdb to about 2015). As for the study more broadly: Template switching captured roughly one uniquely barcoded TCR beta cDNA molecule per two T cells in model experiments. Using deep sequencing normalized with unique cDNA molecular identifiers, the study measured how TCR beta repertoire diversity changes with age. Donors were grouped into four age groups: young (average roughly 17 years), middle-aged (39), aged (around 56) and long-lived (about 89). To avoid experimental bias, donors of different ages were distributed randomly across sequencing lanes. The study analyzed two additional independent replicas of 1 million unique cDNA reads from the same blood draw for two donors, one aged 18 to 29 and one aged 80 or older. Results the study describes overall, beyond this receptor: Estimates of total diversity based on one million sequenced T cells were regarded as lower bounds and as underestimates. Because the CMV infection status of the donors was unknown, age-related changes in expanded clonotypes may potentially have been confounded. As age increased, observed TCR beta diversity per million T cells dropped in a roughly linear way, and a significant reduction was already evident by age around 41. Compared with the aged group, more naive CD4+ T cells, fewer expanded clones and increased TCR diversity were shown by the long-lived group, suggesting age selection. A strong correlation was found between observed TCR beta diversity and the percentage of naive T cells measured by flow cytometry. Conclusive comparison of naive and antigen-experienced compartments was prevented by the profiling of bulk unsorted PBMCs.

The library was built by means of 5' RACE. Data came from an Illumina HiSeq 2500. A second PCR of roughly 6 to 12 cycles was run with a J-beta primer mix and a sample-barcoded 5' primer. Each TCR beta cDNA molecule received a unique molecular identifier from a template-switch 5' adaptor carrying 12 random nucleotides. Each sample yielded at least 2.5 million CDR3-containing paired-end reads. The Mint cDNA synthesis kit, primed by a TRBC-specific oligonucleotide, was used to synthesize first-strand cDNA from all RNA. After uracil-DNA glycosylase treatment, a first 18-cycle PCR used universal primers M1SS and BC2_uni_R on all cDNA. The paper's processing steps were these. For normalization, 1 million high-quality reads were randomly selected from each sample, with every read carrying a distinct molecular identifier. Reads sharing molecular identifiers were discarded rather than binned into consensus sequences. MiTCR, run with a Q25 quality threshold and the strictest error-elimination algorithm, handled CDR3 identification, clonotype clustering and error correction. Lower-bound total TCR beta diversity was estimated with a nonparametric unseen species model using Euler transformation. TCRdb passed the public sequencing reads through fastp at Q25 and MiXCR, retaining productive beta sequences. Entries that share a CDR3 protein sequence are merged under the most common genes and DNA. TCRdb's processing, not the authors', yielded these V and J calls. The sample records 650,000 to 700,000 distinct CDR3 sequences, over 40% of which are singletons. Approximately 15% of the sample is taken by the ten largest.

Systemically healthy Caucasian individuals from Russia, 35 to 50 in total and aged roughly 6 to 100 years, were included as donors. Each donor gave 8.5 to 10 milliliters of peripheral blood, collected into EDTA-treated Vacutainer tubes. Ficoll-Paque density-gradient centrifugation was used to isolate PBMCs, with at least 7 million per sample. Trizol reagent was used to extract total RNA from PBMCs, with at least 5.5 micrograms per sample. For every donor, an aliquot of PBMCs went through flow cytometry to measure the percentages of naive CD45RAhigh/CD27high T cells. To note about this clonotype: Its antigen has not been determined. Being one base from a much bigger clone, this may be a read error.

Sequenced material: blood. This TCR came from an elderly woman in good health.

The CDR3 corresponds to CASKLQPTANNEQYF. The nucleotide sequence is given as TGTGCCAGCAAACTACAGCCTACGGCTAACAATGAGCAGTACTTC. The sequence is built from TRBV12-3 or TRBV12-4 and TRBJ2-5; the D gene identity is not certain. Taken from cysteine to phenylalanine, the CDR3 has 15 residues. The sequence is cut down to CDR3 DNA, 45 bases in frame from base 1. V gives up 7 bases and J gives up 11 bases, and the segment between their germline ends measures 26 bases.